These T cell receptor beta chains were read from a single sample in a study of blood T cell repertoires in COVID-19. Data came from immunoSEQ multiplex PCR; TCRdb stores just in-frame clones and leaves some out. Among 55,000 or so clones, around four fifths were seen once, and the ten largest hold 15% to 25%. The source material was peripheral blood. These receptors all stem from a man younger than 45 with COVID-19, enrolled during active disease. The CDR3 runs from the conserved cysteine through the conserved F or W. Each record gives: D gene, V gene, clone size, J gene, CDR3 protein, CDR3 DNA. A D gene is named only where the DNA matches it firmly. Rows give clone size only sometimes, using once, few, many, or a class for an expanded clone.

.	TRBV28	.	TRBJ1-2	CASSLRPKSPIYGYTF	TGTGCCAGCAGTTTACGCCCTAAATCGCCGATCTATGGCTACACCTTC
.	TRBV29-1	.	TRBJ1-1	CSSGQLNTEAFF	TGCAGCTCTGGACAGTTGAACACTGAAGCTTTCTTT
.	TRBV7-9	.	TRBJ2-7	CASSPGSVFYEQYF	TGTGCCAGCAGCCCAGGTTCTGTATTCTACGAGCAGTACTTC
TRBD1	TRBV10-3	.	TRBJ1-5	CAISGQGAGQPQHF	TGTGCCATCAGTGGACAGGGGGCAGGGCAGCCCCAGCATTTT
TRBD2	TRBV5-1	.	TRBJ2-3	CASSPEGSGTDTQYF	TGCGCCAGCAGCCCCGAGGGTAGCGGGACAGATACGCAGTATTTT
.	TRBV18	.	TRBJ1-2	CASSPPRSRGWGGYTF	TGTGCCAGCTCACCGCCTCGTAGCAGGGGATGGGGCGGCTACACCTTC
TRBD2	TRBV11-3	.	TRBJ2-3	CASSRRTSGGSTDTQYF	TGTGCCAGCAGCCGACGGACTAGCGGGGGTAGCACAGATACGCAGTATTTT
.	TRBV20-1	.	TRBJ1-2	CSASPPDCTF	TGCAGTGCTAGCCCCCCCGACTGCACCTTC
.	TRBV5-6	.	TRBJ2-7	CASSSTGAYEQYF	TGTGCCAGCAGCTCAACCGGGGCCTACGAGCAGTACTTC
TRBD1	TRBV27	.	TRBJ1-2	CASSLTGGYGYTF	TGTGCCAGCAGTTTAACAGGGGGCTATGGCTACACCTTC
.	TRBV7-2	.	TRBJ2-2	CASSLGLNTGELFF	TGTGCCAGCAGCTTAGGGCTTAACACCGGGGAGCTGTTTTTT
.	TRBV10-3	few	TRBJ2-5	CAISPGLSQETQYF	TGTGCCATCAGCCCGGGACTGAGCCAAGAGACCCAGTACTTC
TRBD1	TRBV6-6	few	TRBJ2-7	CASSYRTGLGYEQYF	TGTGCCAGCAGTTACAGGACAGGTCTCGGCTACGAGCAGTACTTC
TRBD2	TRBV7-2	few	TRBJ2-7	CASSLRLAGAGEQYF	TGTGCCAGCAGCTTACGACTAGCGGGAGCGGGGGAGCAGTACTTC
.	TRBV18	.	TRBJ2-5	CASSPPVWETPYRETQYF	TGTGCCAGCTCACCACCGGTTTGGGAGACCCCCTACCGAGAGACCCAGTACTTC
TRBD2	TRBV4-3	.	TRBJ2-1	CASSHSASGLNEQFF	TGCGCCAGCAGCCACTCGGCTAGCGGCCTCAATGAGCAGTTCTTC
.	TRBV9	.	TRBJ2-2	CASKAAANTGELFF	TGTGCCAGCAAAGCGGCCGCGAACACCGGGGAGCTGTTTTTT
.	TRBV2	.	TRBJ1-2	CASSEAYGYTF	TGTGCCAGCAGTGAGGCCTATGGCTACACCTTC
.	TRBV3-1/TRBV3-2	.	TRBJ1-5	CASSRDSMGNQPQHF	TGTGCCAGCAGCCGGGACTCGATGGGCAATCAGCCCCAGCATTTT
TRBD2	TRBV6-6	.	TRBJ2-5	CASSPKGGTSVGGGQETQYF	TGTGCCAGCAGTCCAAAGGGAGGGACCTCAGTTGGGGGGGGCCAAGAGACCCAGTACTTC
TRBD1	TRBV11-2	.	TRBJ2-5	CASSLDWRQGVGETQYF	TGTGCCAGCAGCTTAGATTGGCGCCAGGGGGTCGGGGAGACCCAGTACTTC
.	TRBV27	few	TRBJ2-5	CASSFAGLGETQYF	TGTGCCAGCAGTTTCGCAGGGCTTGGGGAGACCCAGTACTTC